Below, 15 T cell receptor beta chains from the same sample are listed, as sequenced in a study of OX40 agonist ivuxolimab in advanced cancers. Libraries were constructed by the immunoSEQ multiplex PCR assay. In TCRdb, the immuneACCESS table is reduced to in-frame sequences with V and J assigned. These tables do not hold every clone; where another copy was compared, an unresolved V gene accounts for under half, and the others remain unexplained. Present in this sample are 81,000 or so clones, 90% to 95% of which were seen just once. The top ten clones comprise 14% of the sample. Sequenced here: CD4+ or CD8+ T cells sorted from blood, sampled in a trial of the OX40 agonist ivuxolimab. Receptors originate from an adult with an advanced solid tumor such as melanoma, head and neck, liver or kidney cancer.

This rearrangement joins TRBV27 to TRBJ1-1, with a tentative D call TRBD1 (5 bases). Deletions cut 3 bases from V and 6 bases from J, with 11 bases between. This CDR3 contains 13 residues. Germline V gene data show CDR1 as MNHEY and CDR2 as SMNVEV (reference sequence). CDR3 in DNA: TGTGCCAGCAGTTTGGGGAAAGGGGCTGAAGCTTTCTTT. Translating gives CASSLGKGAEAFF.

The V and J genes are TRBV27 and TRBJ2-1; TRBD2 matches at 10 bases. The CDR3 loop spans 17 amino acids. With 4 bases clipped from V and 0 bases from J, the junction kept 6 bases outside the gene matches. Germline CDR1 and CDR2: MNHEY and SMNVEV (reference sequence). Here the CDR3 reads CASSSPGLASSYNEQFF. CDR3 sequence (DNA): TGTGCCAGCAGTTCACCGGGACTAGCGAGCTCCTACAATGAGCAGTTCTTC.

This clone was picked up one time. This chain links TRBV6-5 with TRBJ1-1, with unresolved D. The CDR3 totals 13 residues. V was clipped by 2 bases and J by 3 bases, with 7 bases between them. The germline V gene has CDR1 MNHEY and CDR2 SVGAGI. Here the CDR3 reads CASSYSRDTEAFF. The CDR3 DNA reads TGTGCCAGCAGTTACAGCCGGGACACTGAAGCTTTCTTT.

The genes are TRBV7-9 and TRBJ2-1; 8 bases fit TRBD2. Germline loops: CDR1 SEHNR, CDR2 FQNEAQ (reference sequence). J gave up 9 bases and V 4 bases, and 11 bases lay outside the gene matches. The CDR3 is 15 amino acids. CDR3 in amino acids: CASSSNNGGAGEQFF. In nucleotides, the CDR3 is TGTGCCAGCAGCTCCAATAACGGGGGGGCCGGTGAGCAGTTCTTC.

The rearrangement joins TRBV4-3 to TRBJ2-7, with D tentatively TRBD2 (6 bases). The germline CDR1 and CDR2 sequences are LGHNA and YSLEER. The V gene lost 1 base and the J gene lost 3 bases, with 10 bases spanning the gap. The CDR3 contains 14 residues. This chain's CDR3 is CASSQGGTFYEQYF. CDR3 DNA: TGCGCCAGCAGCCAAGGCGGGACCTTCTACGAGCAGTACTTC.

The CDR3 coding sequence is TGTGCCATCAGTCCGATAGACGGGGGAGAAGCTTTCTTT. This encodes CAISPIDGGEAFF. The chain is built from TRBV10-3 and TRBJ1-1; D may be TRBD1 (5 bases). There are 13 residues in the CDR3. Trimming took 5 bases from V and 8 from J, leaving 15 bases between them. Germline CDR1 is ENHRY and CDR2 is SYGVKD.

The chain links TRBV7-9 to TRBJ1-5; D unresolved. V shed 5 bases and J shed 0 bases, with 11 bases lying between them. CDR3 length: 15 residues. Germline V gene data show CDR1 as SEHNR and CDR2 as FQNEAQ (reference sequence). CDR3 sequence reads: CASSVDGFSNQPQHF. CDR3 bases: TGTGCCAGCAGCGTAGACGGGTTTAGCAATCAGCCCCAGCATTTT.

This chain joins TRBV6-5 and TRBJ1-4, with D maybe TRBD1 (5 bases). Trimming took off 6 bases at V and 5 bases at J, with 16 bases between the two ends. This CDR3 contains 15 residues. Germline loops: CDR1 MNHEY, CDR2 SVGAGI. The CDR3 bases are TGTGCCAGCAGGGATAGACGACAGTTAAATGAAAAACTGTTTTTT. As protein: CASRDRRQLNEKLFF.

The gene calls are TRBV12-5 and TRBJ2-5; no clear D gene. Per germline, CDR1 LGHNT and CDR2 FRNRAP. The CDR3 sequence is 12 residues long. V was trimmed by 0 bases and J by 4 bases, leaving 3 bases between them. In nucleotides, the CDR3 is TGTGCTAGTGGTTTGGTACGAGAGACCCAGTACTTC. Translating it yields CASGLVRETQYF.

The CDR3: CASGLYPLDISYNSPLHF. CDR3 coding DNA: TGTGCTAGTGGTTTGTACCCCTTGGACATCTCCTATAATTCACCCCTCCACTTT. This chain uses TRBV12-5 with TRBJ1-6, with TRBD1 as a possible D gene (5 bases). The germline V gene has CDR1 LGHNT and CDR2 FRNRAP. CDR3 length equals 18 residues. The V end was cut by 2 bases, the J end by 0 bases, with 14 bases between.

The rearrangement links TRBV2 to TRBJ2-3; D may be TRBD1 (6 bases). The CDR3 loop spans 15 amino acids. The V and J ends lost 4 bases and 2 bases respectively, with 13 bases between them. Germline V gene sequence: CDR1 SNHLY, CDR2 FYNNEI. This CDR3 reads CASSGRDNPTDTQYF. In nucleotides, the CDR3 is TGTGCCAGCAGTGGCCGGGACAATCCCACAGATACGCAGTATTTT.

The genes are TRBV7-8 and TRBJ2-7, with a possible D match to TRBD2 (5 bases). V lost 0 bases and J lost 5, with 8 bases in between. The CDR3 runs 13 residues. Germline V CDR1 and CDR2: SGHVS, FQNEAQ. Written as DNA, the CDR3 is TGTGCCAGCAGCTTAGCCCTGAGGGACGAGCAGTACTTC. Protein product: CASSLALRDEQYF.

V is TRBV4-1 and J is TRBJ1-2, with no clear D. Germline V CDR1 and CDR2: MGHRA, YSYEKL. The CDR3 totals 15 residues. V lost 0 bases, J lost 2 bases, and 10 bases lay in between. CDR3 residues: CASSQDPAANYGYTF. CDR3 DNA: TGCGCCAGCAGCCAAGATCCTGCCGCGAACTATGGCTACACCTTC.

The chain is built from TRBV4-3 and TRBJ2-3; tentative D call: TRBD2 (7 bases). Germline V gives CDR1 LGHNA, CDR2 YSLEER. The V end lost 0 bases, the J end lost 4 bases, and 14 bases lay between the germline ends. The CDR3 loop spans 16 amino acids. The CDR3 bases are TGCGCCAGCAGCCAAGATAGGGGGGGAGGTGCAGATACGCAGTATTTT. Amino acids: CASSQDRGGGADTQYF.

V and J are TRBV7-9 and TRBJ1-6; 7 bases align to TRBD1. The CDR3 is made up of 15 amino acids. The V gene end was trimmed by 6 bases and the J gene end by 7 bases; junction bases not matched to a gene: 9. Germline lookup yields CDR1 SEHNR and CDR2 FQNEAQ (reference sequence). This chain's CDR3 is CASSTNRDRNSPLHF. In DNA, the CDR3 is TGTGCCAGCAGTACAAACCGGGACAGAAATTCACCCCTCCACTTT.